This T cell receptor (beta chain) was obtained from a study of T-cell memory formation after mild COVID-19. The CDR3 extends over 16 amino acids. Deletions cut 4 bases from V and 4 bases from J, with 19 bases between. Germline V lookup: CDR1 SGHRS, CDR2 YFSETQ. TCRdb re-called the 5' RACE reads with MiXCR, one entry per CDR3 protein. The sample carries roughly 580,000 distinct CDR3 sequences, over 15% recorded once. What was sequenced was PBMCs or a T cell subset sorted from them (not recorded which). The receptor comes from an adult woman who had mild COVID-19 (a few samples of this study predate the infection). Cell type and time point are not known. This chain links TRBV5-1 with TRBJ2-3; D is possibly TRBD1 (6 bases). CDR3 amino acids: CASSGAGAVVSDTQYF. As DNA, the CDR3 is TGCGCCAGCAGCGGGGCAGGGGCGGTAGTCTCAGATACGCAGTATTTT. Full variable domain (rest looked up from reference TRBV5-1 and TRBJ2-3): KAGVTQTPRYLIKTRGQQVTLSCSPISGHRSVSWYQQTPGQGLQFLFEYFSETQRNKGNFPGRFSGRQFSNSRSEMNVSTLELGDSALYLCASSGAGAVVSDTQYFGPGTRLTVL.